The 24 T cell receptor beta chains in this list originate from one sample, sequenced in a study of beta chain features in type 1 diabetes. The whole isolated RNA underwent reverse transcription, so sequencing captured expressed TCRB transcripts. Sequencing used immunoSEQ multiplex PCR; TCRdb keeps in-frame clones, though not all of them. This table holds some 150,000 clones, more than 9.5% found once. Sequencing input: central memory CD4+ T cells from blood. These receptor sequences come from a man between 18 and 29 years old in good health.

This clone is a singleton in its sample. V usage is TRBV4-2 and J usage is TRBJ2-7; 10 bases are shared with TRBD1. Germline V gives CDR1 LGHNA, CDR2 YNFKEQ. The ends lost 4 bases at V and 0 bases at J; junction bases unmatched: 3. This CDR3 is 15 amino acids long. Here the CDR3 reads CASSPGQGLSYEQYF. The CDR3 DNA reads TGTGCCAGCAGCCCGGGACAGGGGCTCTCCTACGAGCAGTACTTC.

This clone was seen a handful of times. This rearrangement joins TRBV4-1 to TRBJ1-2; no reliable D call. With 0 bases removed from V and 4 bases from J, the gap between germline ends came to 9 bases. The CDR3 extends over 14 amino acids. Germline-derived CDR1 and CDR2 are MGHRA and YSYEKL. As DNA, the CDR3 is TGCGCCAGCAGCCAAGACCAAATTCCCTATGGCTACACCTTC. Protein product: CASSQDQIPYGYTF.

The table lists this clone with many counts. The CDR3 DNA sequence: TGTGCCAGCAGCCCCGGACTAGCGGATCACAATGAGCAGTTCTTC. It codes for CASSPGLADHNEQFF. The genes are TRBV4-2 and TRBJ2-1; 10 bases fit TRBD2. In germline, CDR1 is LGHNA, CDR2 YNFKEQ. V trimming: 4 bases; J trimming: 5 bases; junction bases outside the gene matches: 5. The length of the CDR3 is 15 residues.

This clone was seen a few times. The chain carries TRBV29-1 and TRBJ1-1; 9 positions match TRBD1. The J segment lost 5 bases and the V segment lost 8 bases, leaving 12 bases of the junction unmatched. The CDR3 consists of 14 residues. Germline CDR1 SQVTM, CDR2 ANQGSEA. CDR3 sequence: CSCPVQGARTEAFF. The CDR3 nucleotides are TGCAGCTGTCCGGTACAGGGGGCGCGGACTGAAGCTTTCTTT. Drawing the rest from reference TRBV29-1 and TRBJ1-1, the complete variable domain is SAVISQKPSRDICQRGTSLTIQCQVDSQVTMMFWYRQQPGQSLTLIATANQGSEATYESGFVIDKFPISRPNLTFSTLTVSNMSPEDSSIYLCSCPVQGARTEAFFGQGTRLTVV.

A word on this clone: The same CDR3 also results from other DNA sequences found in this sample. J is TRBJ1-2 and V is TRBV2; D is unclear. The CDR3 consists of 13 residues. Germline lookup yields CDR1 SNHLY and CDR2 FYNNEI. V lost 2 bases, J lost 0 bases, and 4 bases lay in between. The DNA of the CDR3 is TGTGCCAGCAGTGAAAGGTCTAACTATGGCTACACCTTC. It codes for CASSERSNYGYTF.

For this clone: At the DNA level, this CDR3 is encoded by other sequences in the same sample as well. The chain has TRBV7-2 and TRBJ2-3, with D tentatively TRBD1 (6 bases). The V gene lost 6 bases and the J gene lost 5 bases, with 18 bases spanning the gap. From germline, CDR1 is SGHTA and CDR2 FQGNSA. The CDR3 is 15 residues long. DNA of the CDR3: TGTGCCAGCAGTTTTAGTGGGCAGGGGATAGATACGCAGTATTTT. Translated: CASSFSGQGIDTQYF.

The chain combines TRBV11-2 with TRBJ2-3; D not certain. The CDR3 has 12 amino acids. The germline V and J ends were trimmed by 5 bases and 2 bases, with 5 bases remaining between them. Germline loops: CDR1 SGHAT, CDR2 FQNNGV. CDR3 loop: CASSHDTDTQYF. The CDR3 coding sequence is TGTGCCAGCAGCCACGACACAGATACGCAGTATTTT.

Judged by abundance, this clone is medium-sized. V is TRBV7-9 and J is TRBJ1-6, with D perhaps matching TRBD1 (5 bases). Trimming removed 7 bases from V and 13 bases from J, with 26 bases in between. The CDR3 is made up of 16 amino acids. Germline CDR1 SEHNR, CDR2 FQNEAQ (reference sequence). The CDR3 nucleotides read TGTGCCAGCACCACCCTCGATAGGGGTGGGGGAATGCCCCTCCACTTT. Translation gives CASTTLDRGGGMPLHF.

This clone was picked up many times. CDR3 coding DNA: TGTGCCAGCAGCTTAGCGGGACAGATTTATTCACCCCTCCACTTT. Residues: CASSLAGQIYSPLHF. The chain combines TRBV7-2 with TRBJ1-6; 7 bases agree with TRBD1. This CDR3 contains 15 residues. The junction had 4 bases not matched to a gene; V was cut back by 0 bases and J by 8 bases. Germline CDR1 reads SGHTA; CDR2 reads FQGNSA.

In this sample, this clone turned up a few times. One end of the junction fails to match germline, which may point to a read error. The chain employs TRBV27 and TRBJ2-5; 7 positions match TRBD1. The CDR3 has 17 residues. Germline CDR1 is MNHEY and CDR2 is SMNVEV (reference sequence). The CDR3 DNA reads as TGTGCCAGCATTTTATACGGGACAGTGAGAGGACAAGAGACCCAGTACTTC. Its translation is CASILYGTVRGQETQYF.

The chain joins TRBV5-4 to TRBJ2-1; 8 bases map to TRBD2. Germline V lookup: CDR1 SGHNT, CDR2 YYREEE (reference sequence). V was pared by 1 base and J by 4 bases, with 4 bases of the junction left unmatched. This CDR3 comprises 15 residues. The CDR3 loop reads CASSLTGGRYNEQFF. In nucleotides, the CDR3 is TGTGCCAGCAGCTTGACGGGAGGGAGATACAATGAGCAGTTCTTC.

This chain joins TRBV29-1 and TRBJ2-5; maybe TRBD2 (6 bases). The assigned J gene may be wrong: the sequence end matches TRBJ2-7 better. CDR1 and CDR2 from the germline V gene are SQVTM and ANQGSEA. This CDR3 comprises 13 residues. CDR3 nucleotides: TGCAGCGTCCTGTCGGGGGTTGGCAACGAGCAGTACTTC. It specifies CSVLSGVGNEQYF.

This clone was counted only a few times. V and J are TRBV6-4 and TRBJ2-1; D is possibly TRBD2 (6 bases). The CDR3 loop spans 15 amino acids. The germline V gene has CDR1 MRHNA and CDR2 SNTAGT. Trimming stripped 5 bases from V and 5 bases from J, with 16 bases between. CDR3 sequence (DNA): TGTGCCAGCAGTACGGAGCGCGGGGCAAACAATGAGCAGTTCTTC. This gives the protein CASSTERGANNEQFF.

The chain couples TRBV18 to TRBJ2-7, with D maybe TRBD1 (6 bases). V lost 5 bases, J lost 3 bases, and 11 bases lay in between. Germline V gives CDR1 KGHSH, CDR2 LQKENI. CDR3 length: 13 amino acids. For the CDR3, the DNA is TGTGCCAGCTCATTCGGACAGCTCTACGAGCAGTACTTC. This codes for CASSFGQLYEQYF.

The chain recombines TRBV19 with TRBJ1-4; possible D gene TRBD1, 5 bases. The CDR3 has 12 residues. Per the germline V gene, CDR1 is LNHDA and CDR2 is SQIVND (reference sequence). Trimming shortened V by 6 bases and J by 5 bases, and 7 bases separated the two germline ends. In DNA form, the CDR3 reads TGTGCCAGTAGGAGGACAAATGAAAAACTGTTTTTT. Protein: CASRRTNEKLFF.

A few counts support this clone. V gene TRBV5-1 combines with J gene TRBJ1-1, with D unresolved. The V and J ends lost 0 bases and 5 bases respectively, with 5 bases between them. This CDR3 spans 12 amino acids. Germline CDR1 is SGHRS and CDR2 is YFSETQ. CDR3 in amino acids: CASSLVGTEAFF. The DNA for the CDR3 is TGCGCCAGCAGCTTGGTGGGTACTGAAGCTTTCTTT. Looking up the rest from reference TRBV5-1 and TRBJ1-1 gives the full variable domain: KAGVTQTPRYLIKTRGQQVTLSCSPISGHRSVSWYQQTPGQGLQFLFEYFSETQRNKGNFPGRFSGRQFSNSRSEMNVSTLELGDSALYLCASSLVGTEAFFGQGTRLTVV.

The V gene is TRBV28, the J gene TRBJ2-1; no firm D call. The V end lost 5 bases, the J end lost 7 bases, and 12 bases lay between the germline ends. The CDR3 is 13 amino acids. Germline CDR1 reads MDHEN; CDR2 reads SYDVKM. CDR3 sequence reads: CASSPLDLNEQFF. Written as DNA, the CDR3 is TGTGCCAGCAGTCCCCTGGATTTGAATGAGCAGTTCTTC.

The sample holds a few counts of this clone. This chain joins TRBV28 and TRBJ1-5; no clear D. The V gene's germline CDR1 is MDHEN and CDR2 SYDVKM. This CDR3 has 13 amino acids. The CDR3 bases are TGTGCAGTCGGCCGGCCGGGAATACAGCCCCAGCATTTT. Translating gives CAVGRPGIQPQHF. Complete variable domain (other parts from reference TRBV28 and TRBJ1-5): DVKVTQSSRYLVKRTGEKVFLECVQDMDHENMFWYRQDPGLGLRLIYFSYDVKMKEKGDIPEGYSVSREKKERFSLILESASTNQTSMYLCAVGRPGIQPQHFGDGTRLSIL.

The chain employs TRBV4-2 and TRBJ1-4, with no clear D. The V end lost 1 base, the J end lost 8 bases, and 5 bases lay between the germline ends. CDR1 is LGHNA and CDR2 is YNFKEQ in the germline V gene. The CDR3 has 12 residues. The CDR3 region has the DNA TGTGCCAGCAGCCAAGTGGGGGAAAAACTGTTTTTT. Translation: CASSQVGEKLFF.

CDR3 coding DNA: TGTGCCAGCAGTTACAGGACAGGATCCTACGAGCAGTACTTC. It is translated as CASSYRTGSYEQYF. The V gene is TRBV6-6, the J gene TRBJ2-7, with 7 bases aligning to TRBD1. The CDR3 is 14 amino acids. Germline lookup yields CDR1 MNHNY and CDR2 SVGAGI (reference sequence). The J segment lost 1 base and the V segment lost 2 bases, leaving 2 bases of the junction unmatched.

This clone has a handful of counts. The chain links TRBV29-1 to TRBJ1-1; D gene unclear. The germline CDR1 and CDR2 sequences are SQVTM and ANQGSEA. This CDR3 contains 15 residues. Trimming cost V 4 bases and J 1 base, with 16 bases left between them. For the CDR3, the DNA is TGCAGCGTTGTGGGCTACAGAGGGAAGAACACTGAAGCTTTCTTT. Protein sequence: CSVVGYRGKNTEAFF.

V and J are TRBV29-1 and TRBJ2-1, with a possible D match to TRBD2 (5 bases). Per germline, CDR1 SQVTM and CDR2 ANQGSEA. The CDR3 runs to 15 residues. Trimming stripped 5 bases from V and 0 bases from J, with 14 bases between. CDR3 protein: CSVQRSGNSYNEQFF. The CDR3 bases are TGCAGCGTTCAACGGAGCGGAAACTCCTACAATGAGCAGTTCTTC.

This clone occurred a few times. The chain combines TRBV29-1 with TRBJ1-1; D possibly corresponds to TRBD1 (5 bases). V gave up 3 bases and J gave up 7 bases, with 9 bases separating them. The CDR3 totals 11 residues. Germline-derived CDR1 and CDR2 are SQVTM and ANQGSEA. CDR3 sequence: CSVDRENEAFF. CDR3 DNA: TGCAGCGTTGACAGGGAGAATGAAGCTTTCTTT.

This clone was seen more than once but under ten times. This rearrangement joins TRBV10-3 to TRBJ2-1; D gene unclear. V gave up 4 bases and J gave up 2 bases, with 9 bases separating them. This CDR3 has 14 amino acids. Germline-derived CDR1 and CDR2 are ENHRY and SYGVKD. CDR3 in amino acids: CAISGIGTYNEQFF. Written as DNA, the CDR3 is TGTGCCATCAGTGGGATAGGGACCTACAATGAGCAGTTCTTC.